This TCR beta chain emerged from a study of blood T cell repertoires in COVID-19. In the study overall: Sites in the United States, Italy and Spain provided acute and convalescent COVID-19 samples.

Germline values: CDR1 SGHNT, CDR2 YYREEE (reference sequence). V lost 2 bases to trimming and J lost 0 bases, with 10 bases between them. This CDR3 region has 15 residues. Participants came from 20 to 25 US areas, aged roughly 18 to 95 years. TCRdb's table, derived via immunoSEQ multiplex PCR, lists solely in-frame clones and lacks some. The table lists a few hundred thousand clones, about four fifths of them singletons. Sequenced sample: PBMCs or T cells enriched from blood (not recorded which). The sequence was collected from a woman aged 40-49 years with acute COVID-19. The rearrangement joins TRBV5-4 to TRBJ2-3; TRBD2 might be the D (5 bases). The DNA of the CDR3 is TGTGCCAGCAGCTTTAGTGGCGGGAGCACAGATACGCAGTATTTT. This sequence encodes CASSFSGGSTDTQYF.